The table lists the clone carrying this T cell receptor beta chain with a few counts. Its target is not known. The data derive from a study of cytomegalovirus exposure and HLA in healthy donors. About the research overall: Later analysis reported that the 130 or so validation repertoires shared the platform of the approximately 690 first-cohort repertoires. Findings and caveats of the study: The study recorded 150 to 200 TCR beta chains that were cytomegalovirus-associated.

CDR3 length equals 17 residues. V gave up 4 bases and J gave up 0 bases; unmatched junction bases: 8. Germline CDR1 is SGHNT and CDR2 is YYREEE (reference sequence). Clones were sequenced by immunoSEQ multiplex PCR, and TCRdb holds only the in-frame ones, with some missing. The sample gives about 44,000 clones, approximately 93% of which show up once; less than 2.5% is in the top ten. The rearrangement links TRBV5-4 to TRBJ2-2; 8 bases map to TRBD1. This TCR came from a woman aged 18-29 years in good health and CMV-seronegative. The sample was PBMCs. CDR3 coding DNA: TGTGCCAGCAGCCCACCCTGGACAGGGTCGAACACCGGGGAGCTGTTTTTT. Its translation: CASSPPWTGSNTGELFF.